This T cell receptor beta chain was identified in a study of Graves' ophthalmopathy and Graves' hyperthyroidism. About the research overall: Before any treatment, peripheral blood was taken at the initial diagnosis.

Whole-study results and caveats: A majority of expanded thyroid clonotypes exceeding 0.001 frequency were likewise present in blood.

There are many counts of this clonotype. What it binds is not known. Stable hyperthyroid donors showed no ophthalmopathy during 18 months follow-up. Orbital computed tomography, thyroid ultrasound, TRAb, serum thyroxine and clinical symptoms formed the basis of diagnosis. RNA transcripts were the template, and TCR beta CDR3 regions were amplified from them. The library came from an HTBI-primed first-round RT-PCR and a second-round multiplex PCR. One entry per CDR3 protein results from TCRdb running MiXCR on the multiplex PCR reads. The sample comprises 400,000 to 450,000 distinct CDR3 sequences, 21% of which are singletons, and around 3% rests with the top ten. This CDR3 is built from 16 residues. V was trimmed by 2 bases and J by 2 bases, leaving 15 bases between them. The V gene's germline CDR1 is SGHTA and CDR2 FQGNSA.

The sequence came from a young woman with stable Graves' hyperthyroidism. The rearrangement uses TRBV7-2 and TRBJ2-5; the D gene is possibly TRBD2 (5 bases). The sample taken for sequencing was peripheral blood. The CDR3, as DNA: TGTGCCAGCAGCTTAAAGCTTAGCGCAGGTCAAGAGACCCAGTACTTC. Its protein product is CASSLKLSAGQETQYF.